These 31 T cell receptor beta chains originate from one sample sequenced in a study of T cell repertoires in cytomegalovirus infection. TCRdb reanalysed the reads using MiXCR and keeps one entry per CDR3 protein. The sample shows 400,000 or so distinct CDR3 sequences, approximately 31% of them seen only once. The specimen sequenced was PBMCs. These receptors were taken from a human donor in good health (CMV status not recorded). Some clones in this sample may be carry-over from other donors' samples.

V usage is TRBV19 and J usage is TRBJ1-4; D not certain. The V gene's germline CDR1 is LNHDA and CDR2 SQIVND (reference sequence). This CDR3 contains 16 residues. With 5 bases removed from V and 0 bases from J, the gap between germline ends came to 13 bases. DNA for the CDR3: TGTGCCAGTAGTCAACCCTCTGCAGCAACTAATGAAAAACTGTTTTTT. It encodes CASSQPSAATNEKLFF.

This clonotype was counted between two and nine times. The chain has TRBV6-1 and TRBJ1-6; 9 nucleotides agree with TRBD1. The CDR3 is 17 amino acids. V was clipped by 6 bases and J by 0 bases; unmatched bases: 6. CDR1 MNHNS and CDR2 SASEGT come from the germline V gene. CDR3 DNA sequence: TGTGCCAGCAGGCCCTTGGGACAGGGCTCCTATAATTCACCCCTCCACTTT. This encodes CASRPLGQGSYNSPLHF.

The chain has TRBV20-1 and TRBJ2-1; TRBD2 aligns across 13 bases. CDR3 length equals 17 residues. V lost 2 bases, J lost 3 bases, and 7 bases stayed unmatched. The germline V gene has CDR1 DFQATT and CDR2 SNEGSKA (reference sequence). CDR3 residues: CSARPKGLAGNYNEQFF. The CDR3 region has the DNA TGCAGTGCTAGACCTAAGGGACTAGCGGGGAACTACAATGAGCAGTTCTTC.

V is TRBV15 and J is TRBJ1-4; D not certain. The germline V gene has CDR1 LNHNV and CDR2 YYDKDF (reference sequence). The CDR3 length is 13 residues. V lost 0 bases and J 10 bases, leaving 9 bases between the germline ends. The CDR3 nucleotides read TGTGCCACCAGCAGAGAAGGGTTGTCAAAACTGTTTTTT. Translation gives CATSREGLSKLFF.

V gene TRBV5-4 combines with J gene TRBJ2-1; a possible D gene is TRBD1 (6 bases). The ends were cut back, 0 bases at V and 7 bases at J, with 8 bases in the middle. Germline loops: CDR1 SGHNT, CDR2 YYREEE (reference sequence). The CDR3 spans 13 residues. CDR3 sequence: CASSLAQGNEQFF. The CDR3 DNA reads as TGTGCCAGCAGCTTGGCACAGGGTAATGAGCAGTTCTTC.

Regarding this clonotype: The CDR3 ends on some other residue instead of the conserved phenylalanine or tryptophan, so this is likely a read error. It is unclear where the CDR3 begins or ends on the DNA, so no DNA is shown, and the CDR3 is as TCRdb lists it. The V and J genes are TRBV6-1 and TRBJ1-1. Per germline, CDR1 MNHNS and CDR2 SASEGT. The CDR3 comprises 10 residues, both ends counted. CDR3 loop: CASSDREDFL.

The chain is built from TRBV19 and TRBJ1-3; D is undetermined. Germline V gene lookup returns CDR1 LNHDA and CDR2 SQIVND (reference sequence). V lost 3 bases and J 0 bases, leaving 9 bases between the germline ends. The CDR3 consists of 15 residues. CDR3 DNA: TGTGCCAGTAGTATGGGAGAGTTCTCTGGAAACACCATATATTTT. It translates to CASSMGEFSGNTIYF.

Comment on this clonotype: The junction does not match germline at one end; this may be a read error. In DNA form, the CDR3 reads TGTGCCAACAGTGTATTTACAGGGGGAGGTGATTCCTATGGCTACACCTTC. Its protein is CANSVFTGGGDSYGYTF. This chain connects TRBV2 to TRBJ1-2; 8 nucleotides agree with TRBD1. Germline V gene sequence: CDR1 SNHLY, CDR2 FYNNEI. The CDR3 consists of 17 residues.

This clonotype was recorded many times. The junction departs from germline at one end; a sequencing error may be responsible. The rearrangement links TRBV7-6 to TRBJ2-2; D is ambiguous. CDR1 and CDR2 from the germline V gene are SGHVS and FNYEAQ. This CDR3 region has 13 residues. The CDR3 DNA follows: TGTGCCAGCAGCAAACGGAACCCCGGGGAGCTGTTTTTT. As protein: CASSKRNPGELFF.

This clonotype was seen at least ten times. In DNA, the CDR3 is TGTGCCAGCAGCTTAGAAGGGAGGGGGGGCACTGAAGCTTTCTTT. This codes for CASSLEGRGGTEAFF. The chain links TRBV7-2 to TRBJ1-1; perhaps TRBD1 as D (6 bases). CDR3 length: 15 amino acids. V gave up 1 base and J gave up 4 bases, with 13 bases separating them. Germline V lookup: CDR1 SGHTA, CDR2 FQGNSA.

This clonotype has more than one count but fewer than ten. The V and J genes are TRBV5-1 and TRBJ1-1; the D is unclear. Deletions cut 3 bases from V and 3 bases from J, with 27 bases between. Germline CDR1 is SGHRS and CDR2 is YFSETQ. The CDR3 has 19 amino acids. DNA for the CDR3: TGCGCCAGCAGCTCCACGCTCGGGAGAATGCCCAATCTGGACACTGAAGCTTTCTTT. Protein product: CASSSTLGRMPNLDTEAFF. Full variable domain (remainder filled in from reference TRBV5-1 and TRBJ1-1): KAGVTQTPRYLIKTRGQQVTLSCSPISGHRSVSWYQQTPGQGLQFLFEYFSETQRNKGNFPGRFSGRQFSNSRSEMNVSTLELGDSALYLCASSSTLGRMPNLDTEAFFGQGTRLTVV.

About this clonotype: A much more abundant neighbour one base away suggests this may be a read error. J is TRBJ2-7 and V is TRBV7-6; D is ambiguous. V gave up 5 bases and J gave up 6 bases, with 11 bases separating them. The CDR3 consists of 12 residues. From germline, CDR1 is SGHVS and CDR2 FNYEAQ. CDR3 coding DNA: TGTGCCAGCAGCCCCCCCACCAGCGAGCAGTACTTC. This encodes CASSPPTSEQYF.

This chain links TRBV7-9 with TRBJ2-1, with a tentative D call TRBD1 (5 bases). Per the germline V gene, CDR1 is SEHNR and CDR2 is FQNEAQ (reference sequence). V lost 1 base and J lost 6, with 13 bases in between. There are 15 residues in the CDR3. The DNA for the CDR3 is TGTGCCAGCAGCTTAGGTTCAGGGATTGTCAATGAGCAGTTCTTC. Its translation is CASSLGSGIVNEQFF.

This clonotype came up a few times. CDR3 nucleotides: TGTGCCAGCAGTTTCCAGCGACATGAGCAGTTCTTC. Amino acids: CASSFQRHEQFF. The genes are TRBV6-2 or TRBV6-3 and TRBJ2-1, with unresolved D. Trimming left V 4 bases short and J 8 bases short, with 9 bases between. The germline gives CDR1 MNHEY, CDR2 SVGEGT. The CDR3 is 12 amino acids.

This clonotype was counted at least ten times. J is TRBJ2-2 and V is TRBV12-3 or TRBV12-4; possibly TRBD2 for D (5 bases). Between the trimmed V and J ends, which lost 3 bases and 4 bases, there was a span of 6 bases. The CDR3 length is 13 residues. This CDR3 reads CASSFSGTGELFF. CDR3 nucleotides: TGTGCCAGCAGTTTCAGCGGCACCGGGGAGCTGTTTTTT.

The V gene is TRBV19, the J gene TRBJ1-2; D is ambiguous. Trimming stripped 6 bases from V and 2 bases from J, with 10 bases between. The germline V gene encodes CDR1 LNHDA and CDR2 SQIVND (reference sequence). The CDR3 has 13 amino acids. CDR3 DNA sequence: TGTGCCAGTAGGGAACAGATAAACTATGGCTACACCTTC. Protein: CASREQINYGYTF.

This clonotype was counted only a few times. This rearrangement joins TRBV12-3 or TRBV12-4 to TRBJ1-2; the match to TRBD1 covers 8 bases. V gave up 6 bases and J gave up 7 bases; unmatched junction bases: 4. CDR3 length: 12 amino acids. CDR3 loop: CASSWDRSGYTF. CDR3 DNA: TGTGCCAGCAGCTGGGACAGGAGTGGCTACACCTTC.

CDR3 DNA: TGTGCCAGCAGCTCGGGACATAGCTATAATTCACCCCTCCACTTT. Its protein is CASSSGHSYNSPLHF. V and J are TRBV5-4 and TRBJ1-6; tentatively, D is TRBD1 (6 bases). Germline values: CDR1 SGHNT, CDR2 YYREEE (reference sequence). With 3 bases removed from V and 3 bases from J, the gap between germline ends came to 10 bases. CDR3 length: 15 amino acids.

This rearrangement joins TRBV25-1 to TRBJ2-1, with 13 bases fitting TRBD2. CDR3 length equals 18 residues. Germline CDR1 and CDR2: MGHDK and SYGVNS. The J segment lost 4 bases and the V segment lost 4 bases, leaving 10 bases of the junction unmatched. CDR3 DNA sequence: TGTGCCAGCAGTGCGACTAGCGGGGGGCCTGCCACTTACAATGAGCAGTTCTTC. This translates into CASSATSGGPATYNEQFF.

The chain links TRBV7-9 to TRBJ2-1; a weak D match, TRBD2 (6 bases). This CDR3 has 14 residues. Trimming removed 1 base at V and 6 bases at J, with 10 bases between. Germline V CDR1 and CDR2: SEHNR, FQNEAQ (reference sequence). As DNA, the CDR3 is TGTGCCAGCAGCTTAGGGGACTTGGCCAATGAGCAGTTCTTC. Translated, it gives CASSLGDLANEQFF.

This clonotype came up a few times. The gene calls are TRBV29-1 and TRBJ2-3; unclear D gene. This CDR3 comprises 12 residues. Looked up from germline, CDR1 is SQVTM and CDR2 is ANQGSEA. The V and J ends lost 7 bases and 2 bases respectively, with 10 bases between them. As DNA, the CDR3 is TGCAGCGCTCGTCCTACCACAGATACGCAGTATTTT. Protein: CSARPTTDTQYF.

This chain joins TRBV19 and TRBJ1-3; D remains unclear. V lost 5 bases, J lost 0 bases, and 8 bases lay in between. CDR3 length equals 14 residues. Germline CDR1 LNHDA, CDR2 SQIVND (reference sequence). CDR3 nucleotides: TGTGCCAGTAGTTCCCACTACTCTGGAAACACCATATATTTT. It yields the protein CASSSHYSGNTIYF.

CDR3 loop: CASSFWTGELFF. The CDR3 DNA follows: TGTGCCAGCAGTTTTTGGACCGGGGAGCTGTTTTTT. The chain couples TRBV12-3 or TRBV12-4 to TRBJ2-2; D is ambiguous. Deletions cut 3 bases from V and 5 bases from J, with 4 bases between. The CDR3 has 12 residues.

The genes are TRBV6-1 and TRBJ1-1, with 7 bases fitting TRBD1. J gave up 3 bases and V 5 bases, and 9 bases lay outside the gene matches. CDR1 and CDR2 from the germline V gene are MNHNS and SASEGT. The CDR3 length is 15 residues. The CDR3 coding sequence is TGTGCCAGCAGTCGAGCCGCCACAGGGGACACTGAAGCTTTCTTT. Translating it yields CASSRAATGDTEAFF.

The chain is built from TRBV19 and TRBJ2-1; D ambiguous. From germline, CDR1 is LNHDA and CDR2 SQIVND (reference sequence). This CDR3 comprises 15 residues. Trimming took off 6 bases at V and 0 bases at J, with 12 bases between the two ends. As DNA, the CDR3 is TGTGCCAGTAGCGATTCGGCAACCTCCTACAATGAGCAGTTCTTC. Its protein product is CASSDSATSYNEQFF.

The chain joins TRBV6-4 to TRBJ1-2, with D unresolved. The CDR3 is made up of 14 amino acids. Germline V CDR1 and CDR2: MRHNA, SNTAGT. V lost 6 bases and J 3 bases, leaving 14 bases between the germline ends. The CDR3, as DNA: TGTGCCAGCAGGGACCGACCGAGAGACTATGGCTACACCTTC. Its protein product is CASRDRPRDYGYTF.

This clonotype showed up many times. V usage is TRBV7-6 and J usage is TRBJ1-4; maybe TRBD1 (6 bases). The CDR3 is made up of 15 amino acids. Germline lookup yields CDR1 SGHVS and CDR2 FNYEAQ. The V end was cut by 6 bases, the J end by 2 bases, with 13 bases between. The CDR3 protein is CASRTGPATNEKLFF. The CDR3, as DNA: TGTGCCAGCAGGACAGGCCCAGCGACTAATGAAAAACTGTTTTTT.

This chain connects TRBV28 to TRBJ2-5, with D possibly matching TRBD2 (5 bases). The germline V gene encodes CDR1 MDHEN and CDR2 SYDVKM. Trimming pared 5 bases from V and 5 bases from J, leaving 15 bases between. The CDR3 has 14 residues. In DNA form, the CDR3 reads TGTGCCAGCAGTCGCCCCCTGAGCGGTGAGACCCAGTACTTC. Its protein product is CASSRPLSGETQYF.

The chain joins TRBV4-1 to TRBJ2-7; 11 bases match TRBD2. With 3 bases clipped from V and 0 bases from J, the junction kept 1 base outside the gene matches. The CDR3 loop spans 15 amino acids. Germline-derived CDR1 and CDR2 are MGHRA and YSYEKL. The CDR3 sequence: CASSQTSGDSYEQYF. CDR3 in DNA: TGCGCCAGCAGCCAGACTAGCGGGGACTCCTACGAGCAGTACTTC.

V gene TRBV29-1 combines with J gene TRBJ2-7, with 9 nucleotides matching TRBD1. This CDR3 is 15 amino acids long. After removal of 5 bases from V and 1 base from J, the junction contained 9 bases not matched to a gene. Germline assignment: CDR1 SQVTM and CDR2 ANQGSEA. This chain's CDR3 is CSVSHRGTGSYEQYF. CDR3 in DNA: TGCAGCGTTTCACACCGAGGGACAGGGTCCTACGAGCAGTACTTC.

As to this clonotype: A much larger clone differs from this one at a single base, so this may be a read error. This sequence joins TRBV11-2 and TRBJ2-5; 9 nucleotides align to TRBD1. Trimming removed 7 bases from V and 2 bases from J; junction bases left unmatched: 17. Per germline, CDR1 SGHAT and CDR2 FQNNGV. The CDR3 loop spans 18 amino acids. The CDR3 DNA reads TGTGCCAGCACCCAAGGGGACAGGGTCAGCCTATTACAAGAGACCCAGTACTTC. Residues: CASTQGDRVSLLQETQYF.